At least ten counts were recorded for the clone carrying this T cell receptor (beta chain). TCRdb independently ran MiXCR on the reads; one entry per CDR3 protein. The table shows some 20,000 distinct CDR3 sequences, with about 20% occurring only once. These data are taken from a study of lung T cells in sarcoidosis with Löfgren's syndrome. Study details: Löfgren's syndrome patients were the main repertoire analysis focus.

Germline CDR1 is WSHSY and CDR2 is SAAADI. The CDR3 runs to 18 residues. The V segment lost 0 bases and the J segment 6 bases; nucleotides outside the gene matches: 12. The specimen was CD4+ T cells from PBMCs. The V gene is TRBV10-2, the J gene TRBJ2-7; 12 bases align to TRBD2. The receptor's source is a human donor with sarcoidosis (Löfgren's syndrome or another form), or a control subject (not recorded which). This CDR3 is CASSESRRLTSGRSEQYF. The CDR3 coding sequence is TGCGCCAGCAGTGAGTCTCGGAGGTTGACTAGCGGGAGATCCGAGCAGTACTTC.